This T cell receptor beta chain was documented in a study of PD-1 blockade in classical Hodgkin lymphoma (dated by TCRdb to about 2020). Looking at the study overall: Nivolumab dosing was 3 mg/kg intravenously every 2 weeks, continuing until either disease progression or unacceptable toxicity. The study used TCR beta sequencing and CyTOF to define a peripheral blood immune signature of response to PD-1 blockade in classical Hodgkin lymphoma. Broader findings and caveats from the paper: The study covered only a single clinical trial cohort, and the causes of the repertoire differences, possibly disease activity or prior therapy, were still not defined. CD4+ but not CD8+ TCR diversity rose significantly by C4D1 (p=0.0027 vs p=0.16), most apparent in complete responders (p=0.02). Patients starting nivolumab less than 1 year after ASCT had lower diversity and were excluded from later analyses to avoid confounding by immune reconstitution. Among trial patients, those achieving complete response had baseline diversity similar to that of newly diagnosed patients, while diversity was significantly lower in partial responders and progressors. Baseline TCR diversity was reported to be lower in newly diagnosed patients than in healthy donors and to be lower still in relapsed/refractory patients.

V and J lose 2 bases and 5 bases, and a span of 18 bases separates them. The CDR3 spans 16 residues, from the cysteine through the phenylalanine. Kept here is only the CDR3 DNA, which spans 48 bases and is read in frame from base 1. CDR1 is given as MNHNY and CDR2 as SVGAGI, both from the germline V gene (reference sequence). The Qiagen DNeasy kit was used to extract genomic DNA from unsorted PBMCs and from the negatively selected CD4+ and CD8+ fractions. Amplification of TCR beta CDR3 regions was done by immunoSEQ multiplex PCR with primers that anneal to V and J segments. A synthetic immune receptor repertoire was used to minimize amplification bias, and any residual bias was removed computationally once sequencing was done. The published analysis was carried out like this. Custom Python scripts were used to quantify repertoire diversity as the Shannon entropy index. Unsorted, CD4+ and CD8+ repertoires were analyzed separately, except for combined analyses in which CD4+ and CD8+ sequences were merged in silico. Clonal expansion was defined as a frequency increase of at least 2-fold after treatment compared with C1D1, and clones undetected at baseline were assigned a pseudocount of 0.5. Clones with 0 or 1 copy at C1D1 were defined as singleton clones, while clones with 2 or more copies were defined as non-singleton clones. Clones expanded in unsorted samples were annotated as CD4+, CD8+ or unknown by matching protein sequences in sorted samples from the same patient. Wilcoxon tests on paired samples were used to test diversity changes from C1D1 to C4D1. TCRdb took over this immuneACCESS table, retaining in-frame rearrangements with V and J assigned. Such tables are incomplete; in checked studies, under half of the missing clones stem from an unresolved V gene, and the remainder is unexplained. D and trimming were read from the DNA, whereas the V and J calls and clone size are those reported in that table. This sample gives approximately 12,000 clones in total; around 80% of them show up just once. 4.5% to 6% of the sample goes to the ten largest clones.

Concerning this clone: Its antigen is currently not known. The record has no base qualities; no much larger clone is one base away.

The time point label for this specimen denotes: cycle 2 day 1 (C2D1) of nivolumab. All trial patients had relapsed after autologous stem cell transplantation, with cohorts A, B and C differing in prior brentuximab vedotin exposure. A total of fewer than 65 patients with relapsed/refractory classical Hodgkin lymphoma made up the trial cohort, and each patient's best overall response was complete response, partial response or progressive disease. Single-agent nivolumab was administered to trial patients in the multi-cohort phase II CheckMate 205 trial. Best overall response was determined by an independent review committee according to the 2007 International Working Group response criteria. Trial PBMCs were obtained immediately prior to nivolumab initiation (C1D1) and on therapy at cycle 2 day 1 and cycle 4 day 1. Peripheral blood was collected in 8 mL Vacutainer Cell Preparation Tubes, from which PBMCs were isolated by centrifugation and then cryopreserved.

The chain employs TRBV6-6 and TRBJ2-5; a tentative D match to TRBD2 spans 6 bases. The TCR sequence derives from a human donor with classical Hodgkin lymphoma. This specimen was peripheral blood mononuclear cells (PBMCs), taken before the second cycle of nivolumab. The DNA sequence is given as TGTGCCAGCAGTTACGTCGGAGGGCAGGAAGGCGAGACCCAGTACTTC. Translated, this gives CASSYVGGQEGETQYF.